A selection of T cell receptor beta chains follows, all from one sample in a study of cytotoxic CD8 clonotypes in ibrutinib-treated CLL. Clones were sequenced by immunoSEQ multiplex PCR, and TCRdb holds only the in-frame ones, with some missing. The sample carries about 35,000 clones, over 70% recorded once. This sample comprised PBMCs, obtained at disease progression, from a patient treated with ibrutinib. The receptors originated from a human donor with chronic lymphocytic leukemia. The CDR3 runs from the conserved cysteine through the conserved F or W. The order of the fields is clone size, V gene, J gene, CDR3 protein. The listing skips clone size in some rows; elsewhere it reads once, few, many or a size class.

>once|TRBV19|TRBJ2-7
CASSITGGYEQYF
>.|TRBV4-2|TRBJ1-1
CASSQDRSNTEAFF
>few|TRBV19|TRBJ1-5
CASSIAAGIRQPQHF
>.|TRBV5-1|TRBJ1-5
CASSLEGSGGNQPQHF
>medium-sized|TRBV7-9|TRBJ1-1
CASSTPPHDTEAFF
>.|TRBV11-2|TRBJ2-5
CASSRSFGGKQETQYF
>.|TRBV5-4|TRBJ1-2
CASSLGQGMNGYTF
>.|TRBV5-1|TRBJ1-2
CASSAGQGLYGYTF
>few|TRBV7-6|TRBJ2-1
CASSQDPDPYNEQFF
>once|TRBV27|TRBJ1-6
CASSGGWVNSPLHF
>.|TRBV11-2|TRBJ1-2
CASRNSGDRGGSAYGYTF
>.|TRBV10-1|TRBJ2-6
CASSETGLNVLTF
>.|TRBV19|TRBJ1-6
CASSIDLERGVPLHF
>once|TRBV5-1|TRBJ1-1
CASSWTGENTEAFF
>.|TRBV2|TRBJ1-6
CASRGTGVQSPLHF
>.|TRBV28|TRBJ1-1
CASSHEPGQGGEAFF
>large|TRBV11-2|TRBJ2-7
CASSPRGGASYEQYF
>.|TRBV4-1|TRBJ1-5
CASSQDDRVGQPQHF
>.|TRBV29-1|TRBJ2-2
CSVLAGVGGELFF
>.|TRBV19|TRBJ1-2
CASSPSPGTGGGGYTF
>.|TRBV5-8|TRBJ1-6
CASSLGTVNSPLHF
>.|TRBV5-6|TRBJ1-1
CASSRAGGTEAFF
>.|TRBV13|TRBJ1-2
CASSLSGNYGYTF
>.|TRBV27|TRBJ2-3
CASSLVGAPTDTQYF
>.|TRBV25-1|TRBJ1-2
CASSWKSDSGYTF
>few|TRBV15|TRBJ2-5
CATGASGKLEETQYF
>few|TRBV2|TRBJ1-6
CASMGTAYNSPLHF
>.|TRBV5-6|TRBJ2-7
CASSEGTGTYEQYF
>.|TRBV6-5|TRBJ2-7
CASSQGDSKIYEQYF
>.|TRBV5-1|TRBJ2-7
CASSPQVYSHEQYF
>few|TRBV2|TRBJ1-4
CASSSRDTVNEKLFF
>.|TRBV14|TRBJ1-1
CASSQDPDTEAFF
>.|TRBV14|TRBJ2-2
CASSRQGAGELFF
>.|TRBV10-2|TRBJ1-5
CASSGIGSNQPQHF